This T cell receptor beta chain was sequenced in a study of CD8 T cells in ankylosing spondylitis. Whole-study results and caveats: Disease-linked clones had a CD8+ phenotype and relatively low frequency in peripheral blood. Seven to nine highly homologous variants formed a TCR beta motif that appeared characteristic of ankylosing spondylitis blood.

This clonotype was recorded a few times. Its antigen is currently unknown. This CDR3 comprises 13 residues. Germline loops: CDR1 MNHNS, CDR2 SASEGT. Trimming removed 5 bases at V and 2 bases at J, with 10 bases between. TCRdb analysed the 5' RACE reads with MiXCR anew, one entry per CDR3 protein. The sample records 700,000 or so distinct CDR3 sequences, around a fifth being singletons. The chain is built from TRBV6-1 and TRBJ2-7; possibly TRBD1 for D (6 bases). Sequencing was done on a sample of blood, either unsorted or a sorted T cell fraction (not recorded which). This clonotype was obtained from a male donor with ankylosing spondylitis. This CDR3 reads CASSMGQPYEQYF. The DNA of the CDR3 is TGTGCCAGCAGTATGGGACAACCCTACGAGCAGTACTTC.